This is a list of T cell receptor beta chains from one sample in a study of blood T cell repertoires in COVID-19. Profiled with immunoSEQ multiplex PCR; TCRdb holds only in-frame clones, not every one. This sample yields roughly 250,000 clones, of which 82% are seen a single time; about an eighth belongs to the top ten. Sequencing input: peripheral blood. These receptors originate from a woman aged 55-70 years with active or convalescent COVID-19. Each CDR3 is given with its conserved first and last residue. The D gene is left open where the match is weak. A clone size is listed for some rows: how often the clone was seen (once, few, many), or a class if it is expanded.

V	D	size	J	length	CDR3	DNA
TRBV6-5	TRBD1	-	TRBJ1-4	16	CASSSITGGTNEKLFF	TGTGCCAGCAGTTCGATCACAGGGGGCACTAATGAAAAACTGTTTTTT
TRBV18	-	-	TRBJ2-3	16	CASSPRPGSSTDTQYF	TGTGCCAGCTCACCACGGCCGGGATCTAGCACAGATACGCAGTATTTT
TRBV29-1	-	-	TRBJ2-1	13	CSVEREFKSQQFF	TGCAGCGTTGAAAGAGAATTCAAGTCCCAGCAGTTCTTC
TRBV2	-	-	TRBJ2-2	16	CASHLRLGGNTGELFF	TGTGCCAGTCACCTCCGTTTGGGGGGTAACACCGGGGAGCTGTTTTTT
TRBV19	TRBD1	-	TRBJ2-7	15	CASSWDSSGKYEQYF	TGTGCCAGTAGCTGGGACAGTAGTGGGAAATACGAGCAGTACTTC
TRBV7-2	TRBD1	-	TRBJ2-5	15	CASSPLGTAKETQYF	TGTGCCAGCAGCCCACTCGGGACAGCTAAAGAGACCCAGTACTTC
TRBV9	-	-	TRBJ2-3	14	CASSGGLPRDTQYF	TGTGCCAGCAGCGGCGGGTTGCCCCGGGATACGCAGTATTTT
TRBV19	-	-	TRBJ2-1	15	CASSTGISPYNEQFF	TGTGCCAGTAGTACCGGGATTTCCCCGTACAATGAGCAGTTCTTC
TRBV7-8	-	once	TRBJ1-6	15	CASSSSVNQNSPLHF	TGTGCCAGCAGCTCCTCAGTGAACCAGAATTCACCCCTCCACTTT
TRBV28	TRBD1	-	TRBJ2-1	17	CASSLQSGTGGWDEQFF	TGTGCCAGCAGCTTGCAAAGCGGGACAGGGGGCTGGGATGAGCAGTTCTTC
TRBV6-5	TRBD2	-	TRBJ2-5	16	CASSYGTSGGQETQYF	TGTGCCAGCAGTTACGGTACTAGCGGGGGCCAAGAGACCCAGTACTTC
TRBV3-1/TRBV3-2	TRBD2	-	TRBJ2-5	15	CASSQVRGGTETQYF	TGTGCCAGCAGCCAAGTCCGCGGGGGGACGGAGACCCAGTACTTC
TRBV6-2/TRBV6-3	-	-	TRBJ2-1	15	CASSYKPLLQNEQFF	TGTGCCAGCAGTTACAAGCCCCTCCTACAGAATGAGCAGTTCTTC
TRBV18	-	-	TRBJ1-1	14	CASSPLHRGAEAFF	TGTGCCAGCTCACCTTTACATCGGGGGGCTGAAGCTTTCTTT
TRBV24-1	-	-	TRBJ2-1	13	CATSEPGYDEQFF	TGTGCCACCAGTGAACCGGGATATGATGAGCAGTTCTTC